This TCR beta chain was documented in a study of cytomegalovirus exposure and HLA in healthy donors. The assay was immunoSEQ multiplex PCR, and TCRdb's table has in-frame clones only and misses some. The table has fewer than 200,000 clones, less than 85% seen once; the top ten hold approximately 15%. General study results and limits: Testing in vitro showed a few CMV-associated chains specific for CMV antigens. TCR beta chains numbering 164 were designated cytomegalovirus-associated.

Of note for this clone: What it recognizes is unknown.

This clonotype originated in a man aged 18 to 30 in good health and CMV-seropositive. The specimen sequenced was PBMCs.

The CDR3 bases are TGTGCCAGCAGCATAGGGGGAGGGTTACTGAACACTGAAGCTTTCTTT. Residues: CASSIGGGLLNTEAFF. The V and J genes are TRBV7-2 and TRBJ1-1; D might be TRBD1 (6 bases). Germline CDR1 is SGHTA and CDR2 is FQGNSA. The CDR3 length is 16 residues. V shed 5 bases and J shed 0 bases, with 16 bases lying between them.